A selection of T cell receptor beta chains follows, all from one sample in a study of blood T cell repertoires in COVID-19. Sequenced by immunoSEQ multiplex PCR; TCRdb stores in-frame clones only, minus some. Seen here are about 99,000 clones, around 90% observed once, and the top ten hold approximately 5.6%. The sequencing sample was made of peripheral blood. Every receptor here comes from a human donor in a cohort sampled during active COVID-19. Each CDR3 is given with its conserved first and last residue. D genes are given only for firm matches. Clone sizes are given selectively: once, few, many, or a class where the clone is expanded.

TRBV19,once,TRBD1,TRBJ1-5,TGTGCCAGTAGTATAGCCCGACAGGGTAATCAGCCCCAGCATTTT,CASSIARQGNQPQHF
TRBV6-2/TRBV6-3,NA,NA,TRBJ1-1,TGTGCCAGCAGTTCGTATCCGACCGCCGGGTTCACTGAAGCTTTCTTT,CASSSYPTAGFTEAFF
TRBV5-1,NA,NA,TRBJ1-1,TGCGCCAGCAGCTTGGCCGATTTACCAGGCACTGAAGCTTTCTTT,CASSLADLPGTEAFF
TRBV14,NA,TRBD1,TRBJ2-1,TGTGCCAGCAGCCAGGGACAGGGCTCCTACAATGAGCAGTTCTTC,CASSQGQGSYNEQFF
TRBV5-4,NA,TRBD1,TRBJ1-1,TGTGCCAGCAGCGACGGACTGGACAGGGTAACTGAAGCTTTCTTT,CASSDGLDRVTEAFF
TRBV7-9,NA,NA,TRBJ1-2,TGTGCCAGCAGCTTAGTGGCAGAAGGGGGTGGCTACACCTTC,CASSLVAEGGGYTF
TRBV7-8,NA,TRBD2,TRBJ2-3,TGTGCCAGCAGCTTAGACCGGACTAGTATACTTGGTACGCAGTATTTT,CASSLDRTSILGTQYF
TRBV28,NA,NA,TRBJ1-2,TGTGCCAGCAGCACCCGAGGGGGTTACGGCTACACCTTC,CASSTRGGYGYTF
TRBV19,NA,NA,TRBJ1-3,TGTGCCAGTAGTGTCACAGGGAGCGCTGGAAACACCATATATTTT,CASSVTGSAGNTIYF
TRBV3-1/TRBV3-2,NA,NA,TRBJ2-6,TGTGCCAGCAGCCAAGATCAGGGGAACGCTGGGGCCAACGTCCTGACTTTC,CASSQDQGNAGANVLTF
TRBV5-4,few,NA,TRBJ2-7,TGTGCCAGCAGCTCAGGCTCAATCGAGCAGTACTTC,CASSSGSIEQYF
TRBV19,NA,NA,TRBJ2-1,TGTGCCAGTAGCATTGGACAGAGCTCCTACAATGAGCAGTTCTTC,CASSIGQSSYNEQFF
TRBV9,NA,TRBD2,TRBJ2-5,TGTGCCAGCAGCACCGGACTAGCGGGGGGGAAAGAGACCCAGTACTTC,CASSTGLAGGKETQYF
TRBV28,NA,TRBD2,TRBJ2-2,TGTGCCAGCAAGGGGACTAGCGGGAGTCGGATTGGGACCGGGGAGCTGTTTTTT,CASKGTSGSRIGTGELFF
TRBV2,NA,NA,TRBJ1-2,TGTGCCAGCAGTGAACGGGGAAGGAGTGGCTACACCTTC,CASSERGRSGYTF
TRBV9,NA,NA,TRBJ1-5,TGTGCCAGCAGCGCCGACTTTGGTAGCAATCAGCCCCAGCATTTT,CASSADFGSNQPQHF
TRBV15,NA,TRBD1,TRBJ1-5,TGTGCCACCAGCTTTGGACAGGGGAGCCTTCAGCCCCAGCATTTT,CATSFGQGSLQPQHF
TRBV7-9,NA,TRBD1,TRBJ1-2,TGTGCCAGCAGCTCCCCGGGACAGGGGTCCTATGGCTACACCTTC,CASSSPGQGSYGYTF
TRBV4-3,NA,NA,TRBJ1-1,TGCGCCAGCAGCCCGGGACACCGGTCGGTGAACACTGAAGCTTTCTTT,CASSPGHRSVNTEAFF
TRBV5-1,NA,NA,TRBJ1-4,TGCGCCAGCAGGGAGACGGGACTACTTAATGAAAAACTGTTTTTT,CASRETGLLNEKLFF
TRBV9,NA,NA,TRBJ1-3,TGTGCCAGCAGCGTAGGTAGAGGGTCTGGAAACACCATATATTTT,CASSVGRGSGNTIYF
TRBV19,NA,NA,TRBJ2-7,TGTGCCAGTAGTATAGGTCAGGGTGCCTACGAGCAGTACTTC,CASSIGQGAYEQYF
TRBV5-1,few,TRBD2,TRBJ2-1,TGCGCCAGCAGCTTGGGGGCGACTAGCGCCACGCCCTACAATGAGCAGTTCTTC,CASSLGATSATPYNEQFF
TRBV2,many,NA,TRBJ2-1,TGTGCCAGCACCCGAGTTCGTACCGCAGGCAATGAGCAGTTCTTC,CASTRVRTAGNEQFF
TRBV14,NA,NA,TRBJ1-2,TGTGCCAGCAGCCAGTTTGACACAGGGACCAACTATGGCTACACCTTC,CASSQFDTGTNYGYTF
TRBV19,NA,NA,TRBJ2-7,TGTGCCAGTAGTACAGGGAACGAGCAGTACTTC,CASSTGNEQYF
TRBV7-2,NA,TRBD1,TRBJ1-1,TGTGCCAGCAGTTTGACCTTGACAGGGGGCACTGAAGCTTTCTTT,CASSLTLTGGTEAFF
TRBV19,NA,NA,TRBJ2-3,TGTGCCAGTAGGGAGGGTTTTAGCACAGATACGCAGTATTTT,CASREGFSTDTQYF
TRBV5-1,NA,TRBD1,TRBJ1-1,TGCGCCAGCAGCTTGGGTTTACAGGGGGCACACACTGAAGCTTTCTTT,CASSLGLQGAHTEAFF